This T cell receptor beta chain is from a study of CD8 T cells in ankylosing spondylitis. Study observations and caveats: As reported, disease-linked clones showed significant enrichment in matched ankylosing spondylitis synovial fluid. A motif of roughly eight highly homologous TCR beta variants was seen as apparently characteristic of ankylosing spondylitis blood.

TCRdb reanalysed the 5' RACE reads using MiXCR and keeps one entry per CDR3 protein. The table lists about 250,000 distinct CDR3 sequences, roughly 32% of them singletons. This clonotype has a count of ten or more. Its target is not known. This sequence was found in a male donor with ankylosing spondylitis or in good health (not recorded which). The source material was blood, either unsorted or a sorted T cell fraction (not recorded which).

The CDR3 loop reads CSAREVRRDRSSPLHF. The CDR3 bases are TGCAGTGCTAGAGAAGTGAGACGGGACAGGTCATCCCCCCTCCACTTT. The genes are TRBV20-1 and TRBJ1-6; 8 nucleotides align to TRBD1. The J segment lost 13 bases and the V segment lost 0 bases, leaving 14 bases of the junction unmatched. Per the germline V gene, CDR1 is DFQATT and CDR2 is SNEGSKA (reference sequence). The CDR3 is made up of 16 amino acids.